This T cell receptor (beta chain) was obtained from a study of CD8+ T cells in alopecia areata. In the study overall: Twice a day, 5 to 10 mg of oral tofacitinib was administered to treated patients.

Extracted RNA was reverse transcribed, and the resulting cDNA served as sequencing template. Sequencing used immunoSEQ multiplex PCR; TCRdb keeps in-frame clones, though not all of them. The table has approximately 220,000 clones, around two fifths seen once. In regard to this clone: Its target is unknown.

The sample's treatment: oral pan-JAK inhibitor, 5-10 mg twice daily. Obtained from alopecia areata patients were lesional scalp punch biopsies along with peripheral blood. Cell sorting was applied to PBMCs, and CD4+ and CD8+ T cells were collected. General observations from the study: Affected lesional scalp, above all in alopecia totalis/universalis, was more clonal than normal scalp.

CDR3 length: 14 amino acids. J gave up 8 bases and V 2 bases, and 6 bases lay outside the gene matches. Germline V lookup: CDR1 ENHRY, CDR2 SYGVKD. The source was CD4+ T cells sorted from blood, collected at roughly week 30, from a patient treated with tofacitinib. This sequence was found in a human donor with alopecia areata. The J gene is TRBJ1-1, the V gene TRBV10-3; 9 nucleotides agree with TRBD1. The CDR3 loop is CAISEEGQGTEAFF. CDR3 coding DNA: TGTGCCATCAGTGAGGAGGGACAGGGAACCGAAGCTTTCTTT.